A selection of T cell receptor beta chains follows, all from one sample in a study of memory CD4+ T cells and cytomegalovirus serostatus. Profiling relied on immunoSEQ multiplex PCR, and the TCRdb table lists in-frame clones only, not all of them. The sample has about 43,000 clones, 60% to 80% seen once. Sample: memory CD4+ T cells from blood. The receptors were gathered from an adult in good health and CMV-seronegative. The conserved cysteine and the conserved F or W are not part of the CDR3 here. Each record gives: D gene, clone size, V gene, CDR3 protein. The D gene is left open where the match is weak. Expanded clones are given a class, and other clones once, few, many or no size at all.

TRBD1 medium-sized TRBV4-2 ASSQDDAQDRAYGYT
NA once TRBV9 ASSAGPPREAF
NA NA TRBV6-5 ASSYEAVTYNEQF
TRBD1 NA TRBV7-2 ASRLQGGNSPLH
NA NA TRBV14 ASSRGEIFEQY
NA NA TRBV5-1 ASSLEAGSTNEKLF
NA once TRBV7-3 ASSLEQGAEAF
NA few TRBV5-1 ASSQEVAGSYT
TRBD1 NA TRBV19 ASSMLGGQVEGPQH
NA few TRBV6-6 ASSLGGAEAF
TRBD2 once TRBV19 ASTPGRGGSETQY
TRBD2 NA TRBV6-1 ASSEGWLRGLAGGRAGELF
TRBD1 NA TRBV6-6 AILRGQNTEAF
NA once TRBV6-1 ASSQQVESETQY
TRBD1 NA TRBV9 ASSPEGQGASPLH
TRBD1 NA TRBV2 ASSQGTGDWELF
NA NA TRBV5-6 ASTPLREASYGYT
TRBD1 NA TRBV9 ASSVEGQGAREQY
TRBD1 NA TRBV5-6 ASSLATGAFAKNIQY
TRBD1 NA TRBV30 AWSDRRDRGNT
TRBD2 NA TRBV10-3 AISESFGTSGPNEQF
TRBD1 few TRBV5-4 ASSVDRGSETQY